This T cell receptor beta chain was retrieved from a study of blood T cell repertoires in COVID-19. At the level of the study: In each case, the material was cDNA or gDNA derived from T cells, B-cell-depleted T cells, or PBMCs.

V was cut by 0 bases and J by 7 bases, with 13 bases left in between. Germline V CDR1 and CDR2: LNHDA, SQIVND (reference sequence). This CDR3 is built from 16 residues. TCRdb's copy holds only in-frame clones and misses some; the assay was immunoSEQ multiplex PCR. The data show 150,000 to 200,000 clones, about 85% seen once. Adults between about 18 and 89 years of age took part from about two dozen US areas. The chain links TRBV19 to TRBJ1-6; D uncertain. This receptor was obtained from a middle-aged woman in a cohort exposed to, infected with or recovered from COVID-19 (not recorded which). The sample comprised PBMCs or T cells enriched from blood (not recorded which). Here the CDR3 DNA reads TGTGCCAGTAGTATAGATCGGGGTGCGTTGAATTCACCCCTCCACTTT. Translated, it gives CASSIDRGALNSPLHF.